The 3 T cell receptor beta chains below were found in one sample sequenced in a study of shared clonotypes between healthy human individuals. Only in-frame clones appear in the TCRdb table, and some are missing; sequencing was by immunoSEQ multiplex PCR. This sample carries roughly 1 million clones, approximately 72% of them seen once, and the ten largest clones take roughly 1.4%. The sample taken for sequencing was memory CD4+ T cells sorted from blood. Subset noted: CD45RA-negative fraction. Source of these receptors: a man between 18 and 29 years old in good health.

This clone was recorded once. The CDR3 coding sequence is TGTGCCAGCAGCGTCCTACCGGTGGGAGAGACCCAGTACTTC. This translates into CASSVLPVGETQYF. The V call is TRBV9, the J call TRBJ2-5, with D unclear. The length of the CDR3 is 14 residues. Trimming removed 2 bases from V and 4 bases from J, with 12 bases in between. CDR1 and CDR2 (germline): SGDLS, YYNGEE.

The chain couples TRBV5-1 to TRBJ1-1; TRBD1 matches at 9 bases. V shed 3 bases, J shed 0 bases, and the junction held 3 bases outside the gene matches. The CDR3 length is 15 residues. Germline-derived CDR1 and CDR2 are SGHRS and YFSETQ. CDR3 nucleotides: TGCGCCAGCAGCTGGAGGACAGGGGTGAACACTGAAGCTTTCTTT. Amino acid sequence: CASSWRTGVNTEAFF.

The chain joins TRBV19 to TRBJ2-2; TRBD1 agrees at 7 bases. Trimming cost V 6 bases and J 5 bases; bases outside gene matches: 6. The CDR3 has 14 amino acids. Germline-derived CDR1 and CDR2 are LNHDA and SQIVND (reference sequence). CDR3 DNA sequence: TGTGCCAGTAGACCGGGACAGAAGACCGGGGAGCTGTTTTTT. Protein product: CASRPGQKTGELFF. The full variable domain, completed using reference TRBV19 and TRBJ2-2, is DGGITQSPKYLFRKEGQNVTLSCEQNLNHDAMYWYRQDPGQGLRLIYYSQIVNDFQKGDIAEGYSVSREKKESFPLTVTSAQKNPTAFYLCASRPGQKTGELFFGEGSRLTVL.